These 10 T cell receptor beta chains came from one sample sequenced in a study of cytomegalovirus exposure and HLA in healthy donors listed by TCRdb under 2017. Library creation used the immunoSEQ multiplex PCR assay. The multiplex PCR relied on a mix of 60 forward primers for TCR Vbeta segments and 13 reverse primers for TCR Jbeta segments. TCRdb carries this immuneACCESS record with in-frame sequences only. Its versions omit some clonotypes, under half of them owing to an unresolved V gene in the studies checked, with the rest unexplained. This sample gives some 160,000 clones in total; 78% of them show up just once. Of the sample, more than 1.4% falls within the top ten clones. Material for sequencing was PBMCs. These receptors were collected from a male donor in good health and CMV-seronegative.

The rearrangement joins TRBV27 to TRBJ1-2; TRBD1 matches at 7 bases. Germline loops: CDR1 MNHEY, CDR2 SMNVEV (reference sequence). This CDR3 comprises 14 residues. With 6 bases clipped from V and 3 bases from J, the junction kept 7 bases outside the gene matches. The CDR3 nucleotides are TGTGCCAGCAGCCTAGGGGGCAGGCACTATGGCTACACCTTC. Translating it yields CASSLGGRHYGYTF.

This chain links TRBV7-9 with TRBJ1-2; TRBD1 is a possible D gene (5 bases). Per the germline V gene, CDR1 is SEHNR and CDR2 is FQNEAQ (reference sequence). Trimming pared 2 bases from V and 6 bases from J, leaving 7 bases between. The CDR3 consists of 12 residues. The CDR3 loop is CASSLSGDGYTF. CDR3 nucleotides: TGTGCCAGCAGCTTATCGGGGGATGGCTACACCTTC.

This chain joins TRBV11-2 and TRBJ2-1, with D perhaps TRBD2 (5 bases). The V end was cut by 8 bases, the J end by 9 bases, with 17 bases between. CDR1 is SGHAT and CDR2 is FQNNGV in the germline V gene. This CDR3 contains 13 residues. The CDR3 spells CASGPGSRTEQFF. DNA of the CDR3: TGTGCCAGCGGACCGGGGAGTCGGACTGAGCAGTTCTTC.

The J gene is TRBJ2-1, the V gene TRBV9, with 7 nucleotides matching TRBD1. The CDR3 is made up of 15 amino acids. With V trimmed by 4 bases and J by 1 base, 5 bases remained unmatched. CDR1 is SGDLS and CDR2 is YYNGEE in the germline V gene. CDR3: CASSPRQGSYNEQFF. The CDR3 nucleotides are TGTGCCAGCAGCCCCCGACAGGGATCCTACAATGAGCAGTTCTTC.

J is TRBJ1-4 and V is TRBV6-5; D not certain. This CDR3 is 15 amino acids long. Between the trimmed V and J ends, which lost 0 bases and 8 bases, there was a span of 13 bases. Germline assignment: CDR1 MNHEY and CDR2 SVGAGI. The CDR3 loop is CASSYSRFRVEKLFF. In DNA, the CDR3 is TGTGCCAGCAGTTACTCGAGGTTTCGGGTCGAAAAACTGTTTTTT.

CDR3 sequence reads: CASSPGLATDTQYF. Here the CDR3 DNA reads TGTGCCAGCAGCCCCGGACTAGCGACAGATACGCAGTATTTT. The V call is TRBV7-3, the J call TRBJ2-3; 9 bases match TRBD2. V shed 5 bases and J 3 bases; nucleotides not matched to a gene: 3. CDR1 is SGHTA and CDR2 is FQGTGA in the germline V gene. The CDR3 is 14 residues long. Full variable domain (missing parts from reference TRBV7-3 and TRBJ2-3): GAGVSQTPSNKVTEKGKYVELRCDPISGHTALYWYRQSLGQGPEFLIYFQGTGAADDSGLPNDRFFAVRPEGSVSTLKIQRTERGDSAVYLCASSPGLATDTQYFGPGTRLTVL.

V usage is TRBV5-8 and J usage is TRBJ1-1, with 10 positions matching TRBD1. CDR1 is SGHTS, CDR2 YDEGEE, per germline. The V gene end was trimmed by 4 bases and the J gene end by 4 bases; junction bases not matched to a gene: 7. The CDR3 has 15 residues. The CDR3 DNA sequence: TGTGCCAGCAGCCTCTGGACAGGGGGGGGCACTGAAGCTTTCTTT. Its protein product is CASSLWTGGGTEAFF.

In DNA, the CDR3 is TGCGCCAGCAGCCAGATACCGACTAGCGGGGTCTCCTACGAGCAGTACTTC. It translates to CASSQIPTSGVSYEQYF. The V and J genes are TRBV4-1 and TRBJ2-7; TRBD2 agrees at 11 bases. Germline V gene data show CDR1 as MGHRA and CDR2 as YSYEKL. J lost 0 bases, V lost 3 bases, and 7 bases had no gene match. This CDR3 has 17 residues.

The chain combines TRBV19 with TRBJ2-7; D not resolved. Trimming took off 1 base at V and 0 bases at J, with 10 bases between the two ends. CDR1 is LNHDA and CDR2 is SQIVND in the germline V gene (reference sequence). This CDR3 comprises 15 residues. The chain's CDR3 is CASSIASVYSYEQYF. CDR3 coding DNA: TGTGCCAGTAGTATAGCGTCAGTGTACTCCTACGAGCAGTACTTC.

The chain carries TRBV7-9 and TRBJ2-1; 7 bases agree with TRBD2. Trimming took 2 bases from V and 6 from J; bases not matched to a gene: 10. This CDR3 has 16 residues. Germline V CDR1 and CDR2: SEHNR, FQNEAQ (reference sequence). CDR3 coding DNA: TGTGCCAGCAGCTTAATTAAGTCACTAGCGTTCAATGAGCAGTTCTTC. This encodes CASSLIKSLAFNEQFF.